The TCR beta chain described here comes from a study of blood T cell repertoires in COVID-19. Study as a whole: In each case, the material was cDNA or gDNA derived from T cells, B-cell-depleted T cells, or PBMCs.

Measured with immunoSEQ multiplex PCR; TCRdb has only the in-frame clones, and not every one. The repertoire includes about 130,000 clones, around nine tenths of them detected once, and less than 5.5% sits in the top ten. From germline, CDR1 is LNHDA and CDR2 SQIVND (reference sequence). J lost 0 bases, V lost 10 bases, and 2 bases had no gene match. The CDR3 has 12 amino acids. The chain couples TRBV19 to TRBJ1-2; 7 bases map to TRBD1. Sequenced input: peripheral blood. The source of this sequence is a man between 60 and 70 years old with COVID-19, enrolled during active disease. In nucleotides, the CDR3 is TGTGCCACGACAGGGCCTAACTATGGCTACACCTTC. Translating gives CATTGPNYGYTF.